One TCR beta chain is described in this entry. Its antigen is still unknown. Base qualities are not recorded, but no much larger clone differs from it by a single base. Collaborating institutions collected whole blood in K2EDTA tubes following their own protocols. For TCRbeta analysis, collaborator samples were shipped as frozen whole blood, as isolated PBMCs, or as DNA extracted from either sample type. CDR1 and CDR2 are read off the germline V gene (reference sequence) as MNHEY and SMNVEV. The germline ends are 7 bases apart after V is trimmed by 0 bases and J by 2 bases. The CDR3 covers 14 residues, taking in both the cysteine and the phenylalanine. Only CDR3 DNA is held: 42 bases, read in frame from base 1. The data are from a study of blood T cell repertoires in COVID-19 (dated by TCRdb to about 2020). About the investigation overall: The collaborator samples originated in the United States, Italy and Spain and spanned the acute and convalescent phases of COVID-19. The material from the prospective study consisted of cDNA or gDNA derived from T cells, B-cell-depleted T cells, or PBMCs. Deeply sampled blood TCRbeta repertoires from subjects exposed to, actively infected with, or recovered from COVID-19 were included in the dataset. The repertoires were released in a freely available public database intended as a resource for research on the immune response to SARS-CoV-2. Samples were obtained from the ongoing ImmuneRACE study (first 160 participants) and from roughly 1,300 subjects provided by 6 global collaborators. Sample metadata almost always included a de-identified subject ID, COVID-19 status, age in years and sex. Where HLA class I and class II types were available, the types were taken from metadata supplied by the sample provider, not from assay-based typing.

The study at large found these results: How much clinical and demographic metadata was included differed by source and by participant, and the metadata was provided uncurated.

TCRbeta CDR3 regions were amplified from genomic DNA using the immunoSEQ Assay, a bias-controlled multiplex PCR. As for the original processing: Within the assay, amplification of reference gene primers was used to estimate how many nucleated cells each sample contained. To quantify the absolute abundance of each unique TCRbeta CDR3 rearrangement, sequence reads were collapsed and filtered. Productive Simpson clonality was computed per sample as the square root of Simpson's diversity index over productive rearrangements. TCRdb stores this immuneACCESS table with in-frame sequences only. Part of the clones is absent; in the studies checked, under half of the shortfall reflects unresolved V genes, and no reason is known for the rest. Clone size and V and J calls were adopted from that table, with D and trimming inferred from the DNA. This sample gives over 50,000 clones in total; more than 60% of them show up just once. The top ten clones comprise under 15% of the sample.

This clonotype originated in a human donor with active or convalescent COVID-19. The donor label of this sample is uncertain. The material sequenced was peripheral blood. In this chain, TRBV27 is recombined with TRBJ2-5; the D segment could be TRBD1, given 6 matching bases. At the DNA level, the sequence is TGTGCCAGCAGTTTATCTAGGGGGCAAGAGACCCAGTACTTC. Its amino acids are CASSLSRGQETQYF.